This is a list of T cell receptor beta chains from one sample in a study of blood T cells in healthy people across ages. TCRdb fed the 5' RACE reads into MiXCR, producing one record per CDR3 protein. The sample records about 1.8 million distinct CDR3 sequences, less than 50% being singletons. Sequenced: blood. The receptors derive from a woman in her 40s in good health. The CDR3 runs from the conserved cysteine through the conserved F or W. D genes are given only for firm matches. Size tells how often a clone was seen (once, few, many) or the class of an expanded clone, and some rows leave it out.

clone size	CDR3 length	V gene	D gene	J gene	CDR3 DNA	CDR3 protein
.	14	TRBV7-9	.	TRBJ1-5	TGTGCCAGCAGCTTACAGAATAGCAATCAGCCCCAGCATTTT	CASSLQNSNQPQHF
.	12	TRBV28	.	TRBJ1-2	TGTGCCAGCAGTTTACGACCTTCGGGCTACACCTTC	CASSLRPSGYTF
few	17	TRBV6-1	TRBD2	TRBJ2-7	TGTGCCAGCAGTCGATTTCTTAGACTAGCGGGGTCCTACGAGCAGTACTTC	CASSRFLRLAGSYEQYF
few	13	TRBV4-2	.	TRBJ1-1	TGTGCCAGCAGCCCCAGGGGGAACACTGAAGCTTTCTTT	CASSPRGNTEAFF
.	14	TRBV29-1	.	TRBJ1-1	TGCAGCGTTCGGTCTCAGGGTGCAAACACTGAAGCTTTCTTT	CSVRSQGANTEAFF
.	12	TRBV6-5	.	TRBJ1-2	TGTGCCAGCATCGGGCTAAATTCTGGCTACACCTTC	CASIGLNSGYTF
once	15	TRBV19	TRBD2	TRBJ2-1	TGTGCCAGTACCATCGGAAGCGGGGGGGCAAATGAGCAGTTCTTC	CASTIGSGGANEQFF
.	16	TRBV6-5	.	TRBJ2-2	TGTGCCAGCAGTTATGGTGGAGGGGGCTGGACCGGGGAGCTGTTTTTT	CASSYGGGGWTGELFF
.	13	TRBV2	.	TRBJ2-7	TGTGCCAGCAGTGGGCAGCCTATCTACGAGCAGTACTTC	CASSGQPIYEQYF
.	15	TRBV7-9	TRBD1	TRBJ1-6	TGTGCTAGCAGCCGTAGACAGGGGATGGATTCACCCCTCCACTTT	CASSRRQGMDSPLHF
.	15	TRBV28	TRBD2	TRBJ2-3	TGTGCCAGCAGTCCTTTCCGGGGGGGCACAGATACGCAGTATTTT	CASSPFRGGTDTQYF
.	12	TRBV7-2	.	TRBJ1-1	TGTGCCAGCAGCTTAGTCACCGCTGAAGCTTTCTTT	CASSLVTAEAFF
few	16	TRBV9	.	TRBJ2-5	TGTGCCAGCAGCGTAGAAGCTTCCTCGGGGCCGGAGACCCAGTACTTC	CASSVEASSGPETQYF
.	16	TRBV6-2/TRBV6-3	TRBD1	TRBJ2-1	TGTGCCAGCAGTGGCCCCAGACAGGGGGCTGGCAATGAGCAGTTCTTC	CASSGPRQGAGNEQFF
once	14	TRBV24-1	.	TRBJ2-2	TGTGCCACCAAGAAAGACAGGAACACCGGGGAGCTGTTTTTT	CATKKDRNTGELFF
.	15	TRBV27	.	TRBJ2-1	TGTGCCAGCAGTTCACGGACAGAGATGCACAATGAGCAGTTCTTC	CASSSRTEMHNEQFF
.	16	TRBV7-9	TRBD1	TRBJ2-7	TGTGCCAGCAGCTCGTACGACCGGGACAGGGCCTACGAGCAGTACTTC	CASSSYDRDRAYEQYF
few	18	TRBV20-1	TRBD2	TRBJ2-5	TGCAGTGCTCCTCGGCGCGCTAGCGGGGGGGCCCACCAAGAGACCCAGTACTTC	CSAPRRASGGAHQETQYF
.	14	TRBV6-4	.	TRBJ1-2	TGTGCCAGCAGCGAAACCACAGGGAAGGATGGCTACACCTTC	CASSETTGKDGYTF
once	16	TRBV7-8	.	TRBJ2-2	TGTGCCAGCAGCTTAGAGCGCAGGGAGAACACCGGGGAGCTGTTTTTT	CASSLERRENTGELFF
.	16	TRBV5-1	.	TRBJ2-3	TGCGCCAGCACGTGGGGACAAATGGGCGCGGCAGATACGCAGTATTTT	CASTWGQMGAADTQYF
.	13	TRBV20-1	.	TRBJ1-5	TGCAGTGCTAGAGGTTACGGGAATCAGCCCCAGCATTTT	CSARGYGNQPQHF
.	15	TRBV12-3/TRBV12-4	.	TRBJ2-7	TGTGCCAGCAGTTTAGAGCCGGGACTCCCGTACGAGCAGTACTTC	CASSLEPGLPYEQYF
few	15	TRBV4-2	TRBD1	TRBJ2-7	TGTGCCAGCAGCCCCTTTGGACAGGGATCCTACGAGCAGTACTTC	CASSPFGQGSYEQYF
.	14	TRBV5-6	.	TRBJ2-7	TGTGCCAGCAGCCCGGTGCAGGGGATCTACGAGCAGTACTTC	CASSPVQGIYEQYF
.	15	TRBV24-1	.	TRBJ2-4	TGTGCCACCAGTGACAGGGTAGGGGACAAAAACATTCAGTACTTC	CATSDRVGDKNIQYF
few	18	TRBV25-1	.	TRBJ2-3	TGTGCCAGCAGTGAATCGGGTTACTGGCCCGGAGGCACAGATACGCAGTATTTT	CASSESGYWPGGTDTQYF
.	14	TRBV5-1	.	TRBJ2-7	TGCGCCAGCAGCCTCCGCGCGCCCTTCTACGAGCAGTACTTC	CASSLRAPFYEQYF
.	13	TRBV14	.	TRBJ1-1	TGTGCCGGCAGCCAAGATATCGAGGGTGAAGCTTTCTTT	CAGSQDIEGEAFF
few	14	TRBV12-3/TRBV12-4	.	TRBJ2-1	TGTGCCAGCAGTACCCTGAGCTCCTACAATGAGCAGTTCTTC	CASSTLSSYNEQFF
.	16	TRBV4-1	.	TRBJ1-2	TGCGCCAGCAGCCAAGATTGGGGGGGAGGACTCTATGGCTACACCTTC	CASSQDWGGGLYGYTF
few	16	TRBV5-6	.	TRBJ1-6	TGTGCCAGCAGCTTTGACACGAGCTCCTATAATTCACCCCTCCACTTT	CASSFDTSSYNSPLHF
.	15	TRBV6-2/TRBV6-3	.	TRBJ1-5	TGTGCCAGCACAAAGGACCGGGCAGGGAATCAGCCCCAGCATTTT	CASTKDRAGNQPQHF
.	16	TRBV4-2	TRBD1	TRBJ1-4	TGTGCCAGCAGCCCGGGAAGGGGACAGTCAAATGAAAAACTGTTTTTT	CASSPGRGQSNEKLFF
.	16	TRBV12-3/TRBV12-4	.	TRBJ2-6	TGTGCCAGCAGTTATACAGCCCCCTCTGGGGCCAACGTCCTGACTTTC	CASSYTAPSGANVLTF
once	13	TRBV9	.	TRBJ2-1	TGTGCCAGCAGCGTAGCCCGTAGGGCCGAGCAGTTCTTC	CASSVARRAEQFF
.	12	TRBV28	.	TRBJ2-7	TGTGCCAGCACCACGACGGTGGGGGAGCAGTACTTC	CASTTTVGEQYF
.	16	TRBV9	TRBD2	TRBJ2-3	TGTGCCAGCAGCGGTTTCGGGGGGACTAGCACAGATACGCAGTATTTT	CASSGFGGTSTDTQYF
.	16	TRBV11-2	TRBD2	TRBJ2-1	TGTGCCAGCAGCCCCTTCGCGGGGGACCTTTACAATGAGCAGTTCTTC	CASSPFAGDLYNEQFF
once	13	TRBV4-2	.	TRBJ2-1	TGTGCCAGCAGCCAAGACCAGGCTAATGAGCAGTTCTTC	CASSQDQANEQFF
few	15	TRBV7-2	TRBD1	TRBJ2-1	TGTGCCAGCACCAGAACGGACAGGGCTTACAATGAGCAGTTCTTC	CASTRTDRAYNEQFF